This T cell receptor beta chain was profiled in a study of blood T cell repertoires in COVID-19. Between the trimmed V and J ends, which lost 3 bases and 6 bases, there was a span of 14 bases. Per germline, CDR1 KGHSH and CDR2 LQKENI. The CDR3 has 15 amino acids. Sequencing was performed with immunoSEQ multiplex PCR; in TCRdb, only in-frame clones are kept and a portion is missing. The table lists about 130,000 clones, roughly 90% of them singletons, with about 2% in the top ten. Sequencing input: peripheral blood. This receptor was identified in an older man with active COVID-19. This chain joins TRBV18 and TRBJ1-4; no clear D gene. The CDR3, as DNA: TGTGCCAGCTCACCTCGGGGAGTTAAGGATGAAAAACTGTTTTTT. It translates to CASSPRGVKDEKLFF.